These 30 T cell receptor beta chains were sequenced from one sample in a study of chemoradiotherapy in HPV16-positive cancers. TCRdb's table, derived via immunoSEQ multiplex PCR, lists solely in-frame clones and lacks some. The sample has some 28,000 clones; 84% are singletons. Sequenced material: blood, taken from a patient who underwent chemoradiotherapy. The receptors derive from a human donor with HPV-associated anogenital cancer.

V gene TRBV6-5 combines with J gene TRBJ1-2; D not certain. V gave up 3 bases and J gave up 5 bases, with 13 bases separating them. Germline V lookup: CDR1 MNHEY, CDR2 SVGAGI. The CDR3 extends over 14 amino acids. Written as DNA, the CDR3 is TGTGCCAGCAGTTATCGGGGAGGGAGGTATGGCTACACCTTC. This encodes CASSYRGGRYGYTF.

The chain couples TRBV6-4 to TRBJ1-1, with unresolved D. The V gene lost 4 bases and the J gene lost 1 base, with 7 bases spanning the gap. This CDR3 has 13 residues. Germline loops: CDR1 MRHNA, CDR2 SNTAGT. CDR3 amino acids: CASSVSENTEAFF. The CDR3 nucleotides are TGTGCCAGCAGTGTCTCAGAGAACACTGAAGCTTTCTTT.

The chain employs TRBV2 and TRBJ1-6; 8 bases map to TRBD1. There are 14 residues in the CDR3. Germline CDR1 SNHLY, CDR2 FYNNEI. V dropped 7 bases and J dropped 11; count of bases not matched to a gene: 10. CDR3 DNA: TGTGCCAGCACCCGAGACAGGGGCGAGACACCCCTCCACTTT. The encoded protein is CASTRDRGETPLHF.

This clone has just a few counts. This sequence joins TRBV6-1 and TRBJ2-7; maybe TRBD2 (5 bases). The CDR3 is 12 residues long. The germline V gene has CDR1 MNHNS and CDR2 SASEGT. V was trimmed by 4 bases and J by 1 base, leaving 5 bases between them. The CDR3 coding sequence is TGTGCCAGCAGTGCGGGGTCCTACGAGCAGTACGTC. It codes for CASSAGSYEQYV.

This chain joins TRBV6-1 and TRBJ1-4, with 9 bases that match TRBD1. This CDR3 comprises 15 residues. The ends lost 3 bases at V and 5 bases at J; junction bases unmatched: 4. In germline, CDR1 is MNHNS, CDR2 SASEGT. The CDR3 loop reads CASSDTDRGNEKLFF. The CDR3, as DNA: TGTGCCAGCAGTGACACAGACAGGGGGAATGAAAAACTGTTTTTT.

This clone was seen just once. V usage is TRBV29-1 and J usage is TRBJ1-1; D is undetermined. CDR1 and CDR2 (germline): SQVTM, ANQGSEA. The V end was cut by 6 bases, the J end by 1 base, with 18 bases between. The CDR3 is 15 residues long. CDR3 in amino acids: CSVGPRLTPNTEAFF. The CDR3, as DNA: TGCAGCGTGGGCCCCCGCCTGACCCCGAACACTGAAGCTTTCTTT.

This clone was observed a handful of times. This chain links TRBV2 with TRBJ1-2; D might be TRBD1 (6 bases). Germline V lookup: CDR1 SNHLY, CDR2 FYNNEI. The V and J ends lost 4 bases and 4 bases respectively, with 13 bases between them. The CDR3 is 14 amino acids. CDR3 coding DNA: TGTGCCAGCAGTGGAACTCGAGGGGGCTATGGCTACACCTTC. This sequence encodes CASSGTRGGYGYTF.

This clone has just a few counts. This rearrangement joins TRBV5-4 to TRBJ1-1; D uncertain. V was pared by 0 bases and J by 5 bases, with 5 bases between. Germline CDR1 reads SGHNT; CDR2 reads YYREEE (reference sequence). CDR3 length: 12 amino acids. CDR3 DNA sequence: TGTGCCAGCAGCTTGGACGGAACTGAAGCTTTCTTT. It codes for CASSLDGTEAFF.

The chain is built from TRBV4-1 and TRBJ2-7; 10 nucleotides match TRBD1. The CDR3 contains 16 residues. CDR1 MGHRA and CDR2 YSYEKL come from the germline V gene. V lost 3 bases, J lost 7 bases, and 12 bases stayed unmatched. The DNA of the CDR3 is TGCGCCAGCAGCCAGGCACCGGGACAGGGGTTGAGAGAGCAGTACGTC. Residues: CASSQAPGQGLREQYV.

This rearrangement joins TRBV2 to TRBJ1-2; a weak D match, TRBD1 (6 bases). Trimming removed 5 bases from V and 4 bases from J, with 17 bases in between. The germline CDR1 and CDR2 sequences are SNHLY and FYNNEI. The CDR3 loop spans 15 amino acids. In nucleotides, the CDR3 is TGTGCCAGCAGTTCTAACAACGTAGGGGGCTATGGCTACACCTTC. Its translation: CASSSNNVGGYGYTF.

J is TRBJ1-3 and V is TRBV25-1; D possibly corresponds to TRBD1 (5 bases). There are 15 residues in the CDR3. Germline CDR1 is MGHDK and CDR2 is SYGVNS. V was shortened by 4 bases and J by 2 bases, with 12 bases between the two germline ends. The CDR3 protein is CASSVGGSTGNTIYF. The CDR3 coding sequence is TGTGCCAGCAGTGTTGGGGGAAGTACTGGAAACACCATATATTTT.

V and J are TRBV11-2 and TRBJ2-5; TRBD1 matches 9 bases. J gave up 5 bases and V 4 bases, and 11 bases lay outside the gene matches. Germline CDR1 SGHAT, CDR2 FQNNGV. This CDR3 spans 16 amino acids. The DNA for the CDR3 is TGTGCCAGCAGCTCCGGACAGGGGCAGGGGTCGGAGACCCAGTACTTC. Encoded protein: CASSSGQGQGSETQYF.

The J gene is TRBJ1-1, the V gene TRBV6-5; D may be TRBD1 (6 bases). The V end lost 7 bases, the J end lost 6 bases, and 12 bases lay between the germline ends. Germline CDR1 is MNHEY and CDR2 is SVGAGI. There are 12 residues in the CDR3. In DNA, the CDR3 is TGTGCCAGCAATTCGAGGGGGGCTGAAGCTTTCTTT. Translating gives CASNSRGAEAFF.

The chain employs TRBV5-6 and TRBJ2-5, with TRBD2 matching over 11 bases. V lost 2 bases to trimming and J lost 5 bases; unmatched junction nucleotides: 14. The germline V gene has CDR1 SGHDT and CDR2 YYEEEE. This CDR3 has 18 amino acids. CDR3 sequence reads: CASSFQTSGAQYGETQYF. CDR3 nucleotide sequence: TGTGCCAGCAGCTTCCAGACTAGCGGGGCGCAATACGGGGAGACCCAGTACTTC. The full variable domain, completed using reference TRBV5-6 and TRBJ2-5, is DAGVTQSPTHLIKTRGQQVTLRCSPKSGHDTVSWYQQALGQGPQFIFQYYEEEERQRGNFPDRFSGHQFPNYSSELNVNALLLGDSALYLCASSFQTSGAQYGETQYFGPGTRLLVL.

The CDR3 coding sequence is TGTGCCAGCAGTGAGTACGGATTTTCCCAAGAGACCCAGTACTTC. It codes for CASSEYGFSQETQYF. V is TRBV6-1 and J is TRBJ2-5, with unresolved D. CDR1 MNHNS and CDR2 SASEGT come from the germline V gene. The CDR3 contains 15 residues. Trimming shortened V by 3 bases and J by 1 base, and 12 bases separated the two germline ends.

The V call is TRBV27, the J call TRBJ1-5; TRBD1 aligns across 7 bases. Germline V lookup: CDR1 MNHEY, CDR2 SMNVEV (reference sequence). The CDR3 has 13 residues. The V segment lost 2 bases and the J segment 7 bases; nucleotides outside the gene matches: 2. The CDR3 DNA reads TGTGCCAGCAGTTTAGAGGGACAGCAGCCCCAGCATTTT. Residues: CASSLEGQQPQHF.

The chain has TRBV19 and TRBJ2-5; D ambiguous. CDR3 size: 13 residues. Trimming removed 7 bases at V and 2 bases at J, with 11 bases between. Per the germline V gene, CDR1 is LNHDA and CDR2 is SQIVND (reference sequence). CDR3 residues: CASKSGKQETQYF. CDR3 DNA: TGTGCCAGTAAATCCGGAAAGCAAGAGACCCAGTACTTC.

V is TRBV4-1 and J is TRBJ1-1; D not certain. Germline lookup yields CDR1 MGHRA and CDR2 YSYEKL. Between the trimmed V and J ends, which lost 0 bases and 10 bases, there was a span of 15 bases. The CDR3 spans 14 residues. CDR3 sequence: CASSQDRTAGGAFF. The CDR3 DNA reads TGCGCCAGCAGCCAAGACCGGACGGCGGGAGGAGCTTTCTTT.

J is TRBJ2-5 and V is TRBV5-5; TRBD2 matches at 7 bases. The germline V gene has CDR1 SGHKS and CDR2 YYEKEE (reference sequence). This CDR3 comprises 16 residues. J was trimmed by 2 bases and V by 2 bases; bases with no gene match: 9. In DNA, the CDR3 is TGTGCCAGCAGCTTAGGTGGCGGGGGACGACAAGAGACCCAGTACTTC. The encoded protein is CASSLGGGGRQETQYF.

The CDR3 DNA sequence: TGTGCCAGCAGCCGGGGGGGGACAGGGCAGGTTTCCTATAATTCACCCCTCCACTTT. It is translated as CASSRGGTGQVSYNSPLHF. V gene TRBV7-3 combines with J gene TRBJ1-6; TRBD1 agrees at 9 bases. Germline V gives CDR1 SGHTA, CDR2 FQGTGA. V was pared by 5 bases and J by 1 base, with 12 bases of the junction left unmatched. The CDR3 is made up of 19 amino acids.

This CDR3 is CASSLFADYGYTF. DNA of the CDR3: TGTGCCAGCAGCTTATTCGCAGACTATGGCTACACCTTC. The chain links TRBV7-9 to TRBJ1-2; no reliable D call. Trimming stripped 2 bases from V and 3 bases from J, with 7 bases between. There are 13 residues in the CDR3. The germline CDR1 and CDR2 sequences are SEHNR and FQNEAQ (reference sequence).

V and J are TRBV6-5 and TRBJ1-2; D possibly corresponds to TRBD1 (6 bases). This CDR3 comprises 13 residues. Trimming stripped 9 bases from V and 7 bases from J, with 18 bases between. Germline V gene data show CDR1 as MNHEY and CDR2 as SVGAGI. The CDR3 here is CASRPDRRAGYTF. The CDR3 coding sequence is TGTGCCAGTAGGCCAGACAGGAGGGCTGGCTACACCTTC.

The chain has TRBV14 and TRBJ2-3, with D perhaps matching TRBD1 (6 bases). Germline CDR1 SGHDN, CDR2 FVKESK. CDR3 length: 17 residues. V gave up 4 bases and J gave up 3 bases, with 20 bases separating them. The CDR3 sequence is CASSPSGHLLRTDTQYF. The CDR3 nucleotides are TGTGCCAGCAGCCCCTCGGGACACCTTCTTAGAACAGATACGCAGTATTTT. Full variable domain (remainder filled in from reference TRBV14 and TRBJ2-3): EAGVTQFPSHSVIEKGQTVTLRCDPISGHDNLYWYRRVMGKEIKFLLHFVKESKQDESGMPNNRFLAERTGGTYSTLKVQPAELEDSGVYFCASSPSGHLLRTDTQYFGPGTRLTVL.

The rearrangement uses TRBV29-1 and TRBJ1-5; possible D gene TRBD1, 5 bases. Trimming pared 4 bases from V and 4 bases from J, leaving 8 bases between. The CDR3 spans 12 residues. The germline V gene has CDR1 SQVTM and CDR2 ANQGSEA. The CDR3 region is CSVANRNQPQHF. CDR3 sequence (DNA): TGCAGCGTTGCCAACAGGAATCAGCCCCAGCATTTT.

This sequence joins TRBV25-1 and TRBJ2-1; TRBD2 might be the D (6 bases). Germline values: CDR1 MGHDK, CDR2 SYGVNS. Trimming cost V 7 bases and J 7 bases, with 14 bases left between them. The CDR3 contains 13 residues. The CDR3: CASNEGTRNEQFF. The CDR3 coding sequence is TGTGCCAGCAATGAGGGGACTCGGAATGAGCAGTTCTTC. The entire variable domain, with the rest obtained from reference TRBV25-1 and TRBJ2-1, is as follows: EADIYQTPRYLVIGTGKKITLECSQTMGHDKMYWYQQDPGMELHLIHYSYGVNSTEKGDLSSESTVSRIRTEHFPLTLESARPSHTSQYLCASNEGTRNEQFFGPGTRLTVL.

J is TRBJ1-2 and V is TRBV28; D might be TRBD1 (5 bases). There are 16 residues in the CDR3. From germline, CDR1 is MDHEN and CDR2 SYDVKM. Between the trimmed V and J ends, which lost 1 base and 6 bases, there was a span of 18 bases. The CDR3 nucleotides read TGTGCCAGCAGTTTATTGTACCCCCGCCAGGGTGATGGCTACACCTTC. Protein sequence: CASSLLYPRQGDGYTF.

The chain is built from TRBV5-6 and TRBJ2-2; 7 bases fit TRBD1. The CDR3 spans 15 residues. With V trimmed by 0 bases and J by 3 bases, 2 bases remained unmatched. Germline CDR1 and CDR2: SGHDT and YYEEEE. CDR3 sequence (DNA): TGTGCCAGCAGCTTGGTCCAGGGGGACACCGGGGAGCTGTTTTTT. This translates into CASSLVQGDTGELFF.

The V and J genes are TRBV6-5 and TRBJ1-1, with 10 bases that match TRBD1. CDR3 size: 14 residues. The trim removed 6 bases at V and 3 bases at J, leaving 4 bases unmatched. Looked up from germline, CDR1 is MNHEY and CDR2 is SVGAGI. CDR3 in DNA: TGTGCCAGCAGGGGGGACAGGGGTTACACTGAAGCTTTCTTT. Its protein is CASRGDRGYTEAFF.

This clone was observed a single time. The chain links TRBV5-4 to TRBJ2-3; 7 nucleotides line up with TRBD1. The CDR3 is made up of 15 amino acids. Trimming took 4 bases from V and 3 from J; bases not matched to a gene: 8. Looked up from germline, CDR1 is SGHNT and CDR2 is YYREEE (reference sequence). The CDR3 here is CASSRETGQTDTQYF. CDR3 nucleotides: TGTGCCAGCAGCCGTGAGACAGGGCAAACAGATACGCAGTATTTT.

This clone was seen only a few times. V usage is TRBV5-1 and J usage is TRBJ1-6, with D unresolved. V dropped 2 bases and J dropped 8 bases, with 11 bases sitting between them. The germline CDR1 and CDR2 sequences are SGHRS and YFSETQ. The CDR3 contains 14 residues. CDR3 DNA: TGCGCCAGCAGCTTCAGGAGTTGGGATTCACCCCTCCACTTT. Protein: CASSFRSWDSPLHF.